The T cell receptor beta chain under discussion was sequenced for a study of vaccination effects on CD4 cells after COVID-19. Broader study findings: In vaccinees who were healthy, merely 1 out of 255 vaccine-induced clones cross-reacted with common cold coronaviruses.

Method: immunoSEQ multiplex PCR; TCRdb's copy keeps in-frame clones and lacks some. The sample has 30,000 to 45,000 clones; under 75% are singletons. Germline CDR1 reads SSHAT; CDR2 reads FNYEAQ (reference sequence). This CDR3 is built from 18 residues. In the case of this clone: Antigen unknown. The germline gene is not matched at one end of the junction; a read error may be the cause.

ViraFEST expansion of antigen-specific CD4+ T cells with viral peptide pools preceded sequencing. CD4+ T cells were isolated after 10 days of culture. Having tested negative for nucleocapsid antibodies, the vaccine recipients showed no prior SARS-CoV-2 infection. In culture with about 10 IU/ml IL-2 and 9 to 10 ug/ml peptides, PBMC were grown at fewer than 2.5 million per well. The source was CD4+ T cells from PBMCs cultured with SARS-CoV-2 spike peptides, collected before COVID-19 vaccination. This TCR was sampled from a human donor who received a COVID-19 vaccine. The chain combines TRBV7-7 with TRBJ2-5, with 10 bases identical to TRBD2. This chain's CDR3 is CASSFLGLARKPQETQYF. The CDR3 DNA sequence: TGTGCTAGCAGCTTCCTGGGACTAGCGCGAAAACCCCAAGAGACCCAGTACTTC. The complete variable domain, with remaining parts taken from reference TRBV7-7 and TRBJ2-5, reads GAGVSQSPRYKVTKRGQDVTLRCDPISSHATLYWYQQALGQGPEFLTYFNYEAQPDKSGLPSDRFSAERPEGSISTLTIQRTEQRDSAMYRCASSFLGLARKPQETQYFGPGTRLLVL.